The clone carrying this TCR beta chain was seen many times. No antigen is known for it. Between the trimmed V and J ends, which lost 3 bases and 3 bases, there was a span of 6 bases. The CDR3 is 12 residues long. In germline, CDR1 is DFQATT, CDR2 SNEGSKA (reference sequence). This library used roughly 430 ng RNA and molecular barcoded adaptors spanning alpha/delta and beta/gamma chains. One entry per CDR3 protein results from TCRdb running MiXCR on the reads. Of roughly 38,000 distinct CDR3 sequences in the sample, roughly 13% were seen once. The data derive from a study of read filtering for tumor transcriptome and immune sequencing. General observations from the study: Correlation between methods rose after single-read clonotypes were removed.

The specimen was a population of CD138-negative cells sorted from bone marrow. The sequence derives from a donor aged 40 or over with multiple myeloma. The chain links TRBV20-1 to TRBJ1-5, with D unresolved. CDR3 sequence (DNA): TGCAGTGCTAGTTATACCAATCAGCCCCAGCATTTT. It yields the protein CSASYTNQPQHF.